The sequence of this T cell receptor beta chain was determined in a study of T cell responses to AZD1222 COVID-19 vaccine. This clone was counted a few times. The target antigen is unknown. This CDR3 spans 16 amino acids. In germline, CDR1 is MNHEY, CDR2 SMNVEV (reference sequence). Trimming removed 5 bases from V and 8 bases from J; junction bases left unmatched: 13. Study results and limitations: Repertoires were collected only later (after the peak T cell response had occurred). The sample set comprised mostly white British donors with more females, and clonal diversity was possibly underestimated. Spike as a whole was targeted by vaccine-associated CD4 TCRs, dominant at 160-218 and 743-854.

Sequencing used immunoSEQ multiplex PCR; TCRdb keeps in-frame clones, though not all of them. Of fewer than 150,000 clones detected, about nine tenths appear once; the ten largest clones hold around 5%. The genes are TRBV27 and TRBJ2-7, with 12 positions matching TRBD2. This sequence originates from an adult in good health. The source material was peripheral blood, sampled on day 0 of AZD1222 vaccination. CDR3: CASSNSGTSGSYKQYF. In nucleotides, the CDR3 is TGTGCCAGCAGTAACTCCGGGACTAGCGGGTCTTACAAGCAGTACTTC.